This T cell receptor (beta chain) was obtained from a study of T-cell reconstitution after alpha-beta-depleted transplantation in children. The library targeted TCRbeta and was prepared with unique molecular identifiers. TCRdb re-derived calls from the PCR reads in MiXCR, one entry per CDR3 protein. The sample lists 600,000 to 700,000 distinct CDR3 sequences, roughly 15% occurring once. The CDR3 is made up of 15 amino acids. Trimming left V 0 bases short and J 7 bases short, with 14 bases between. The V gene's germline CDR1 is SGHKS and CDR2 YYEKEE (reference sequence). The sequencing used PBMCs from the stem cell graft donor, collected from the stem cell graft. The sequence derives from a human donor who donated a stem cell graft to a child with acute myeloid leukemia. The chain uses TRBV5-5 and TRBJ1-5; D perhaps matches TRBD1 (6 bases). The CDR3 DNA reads TGTGCCAGCAGCTTGGCCAGGGGAGCCGGGCAGCCCCAGCATTTT. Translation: CASSLARGAGQPQHF.